A single sample is the source of the 21 T cell receptor beta chains below, sequenced in a study of early T cells in non-severe SARS-CoV-2 infection. TCRdb ran MiXCR on the 5' RACE reads and lists one entry per CDR3 protein. The repertoire consists of about 110,000 distinct CDR3 sequences, with 9.5% to 13% occurring once and the leading ten covering less than 3.5%. Sample: whole blood. The receptor set was obtained from an adult who was a healthcare worker with PCR-confirmed SARS-CoV-2 infection or an uninfected control (not recorded which).

The chain uses TRBV6-1 and TRBJ2-3; D is uncertain. V gave up 10 bases and J gave up 0 bases, with 11 bases separating them. This CDR3 is built from 13 residues. Germline CDR1 reads MNHNS; CDR2 reads SASEGT. This chain's CDR3 is CATPGTSTDTQYF. CDR3 in DNA: TGTGCCACCCCGGGCACTAGCACAGATACGCAGTATTTT.

Concerning this clonotype itself: A much larger clone differs from this one at a single base, so this may be a read error. This rearrangement joins TRBV7-9 to TRBJ2-1; 10 bases map to TRBD2. Looked up from germline, CDR1 is SEHNR and CDR2 is FQNEAQ (reference sequence). The CDR3 is 17 residues long. V was clipped by 3 bases and J by 9 bases; unmatched bases: 14. The CDR3 loop reads CASSFGPGGLAKPEQFF. DNA for the CDR3: TGTGCCAGCAGCTTTGGGCCTGGGGGACTAGCGAAACCTGAGCAGTTCTTC.

This clonotype was counted at least ten times. The chain joins TRBV10-3 to TRBJ1-5; tentative D call: TRBD1 (5 bases). The germline V gene has CDR1 ENHRY and CDR2 SYGVKD. V lost 4 bases to trimming and J lost 2 bases, with 12 bases between them. The CDR3 totals 15 residues. Written as DNA, the CDR3 is TGTGCCATCAGTGCGAAGGAAGGGGGCAATCAGCCCCAGCATTTT. Translating gives CAISAKEGGNQPQHF.

The table lists this clonotype with many counts. The chain employs TRBV7-9 and TRBJ1-5; D remains ambiguous. V was cut by 0 bases and J by 5 bases, with 5 bases left in between. Germline V gene data show CDR1 as SEHNR and CDR2 as FQNEAQ (reference sequence). The CDR3 totals 13 residues. CDR3 sequence (DNA): TGTGCCAGCAGCTTAGCGGGAGATCAGCCCCAGCATTTT. Amino acids: CASSLAGDQPQHF.

This clonotype was recorded many times. One end of the junction varies from germline; a read error may be responsible. The gene calls are TRBV27 and TRBJ2-7, with D hard to call. CDR1 and CDR2 (germline): MNHEY, SMNVEV (reference sequence). CDR3 length equals 10 residues. This chain's CDR3 is CASSFELGSF. In DNA, the CDR3 is TGTGCCAGCAGTTTCGAATTAGGGTCCTTC.

At least ten counts were recorded for this clonotype. This chain connects TRBV7-9 to TRBJ2-3; no reliable D call. Trimming left V 5 bases short and J 3 bases short, with 9 bases between. The germline gives CDR1 SEHNR, CDR2 FQNEAQ (reference sequence). CDR3 length equals 13 residues. CDR3 DNA sequence: TGTGCCAGCAGCCGGAGAGAGACAGATACGCAGTATTTT. Translation: CASSRRETDTQYF. The complete variable domain, with remaining parts taken from reference TRBV7-9 and TRBJ2-3, reads DTGVSQNPRHKITKRGQNVTFRCDPISEHNRLYWYRQTLGQGPEFLTYFQNEAQLEKSRLLSDRFSAERPKGSFSTLEIQRTEQGDSAMYLCASSRRETDTQYFGPGTRLTVL.

This clonotype was found a few times. V is TRBV9 and J is TRBJ2-1; the D is unclear. This CDR3 has 14 residues. Per germline, CDR1 SGDLS and CDR2 YYNGEE. V lost 0 bases, J lost 6 bases, and 10 bases lay in between. The CDR3 coding sequence is TGTGCCAGCAGCGTAGCGGCTGTGGGCAATGAGCAGTTCTTC. It encodes CASSVAAVGNEQFF. The variable domain in full, completed from reference TRBV9 and TRBJ2-1, reads DSGVTQTPKHLITATGQRVTLRCSPRSGDLSVYWYQQSLDQGLQFLIQYYNGEERAKGNILERFSAQQFPDLHSELNLSSLELGDSALYFCASSVAAVGNEQFFGPGTRLTVL.

This clonotype was recorded a few times. This chain uses TRBV25-1 with TRBJ2-7; 7 bases line up with TRBD1. CDR1 and CDR2 from the germline V gene are MGHDK and SYGVNS. The CDR3 runs to 17 residues. Trimming at V came to 5 bases and at J to 0 bases, leaving 13 bases not matched to a gene. The CDR3 DNA follows: TGTGCCAGCAGTTTACCGGGGACAGCCCGGAGCTCCTACGAGCAGTACTTC. This encodes CASSLPGTARSSYEQYF.

This clonotype was recorded a few times. The chain employs TRBV6-1 and TRBJ1-1, with D maybe TRBD1 (5 bases). Trimming took off 2 bases at V and 4 bases at J, with 11 bases between the two ends. This CDR3 spans 14 amino acids. Germline lookup yields CDR1 MNHNS and CDR2 SASEGT. The CDR3 bases are TGTGCCAGCAGTGAATGGGGGTTGAGCACTGAAGCTTTCTTT. Its translation: CASSEWGLSTEAFF.

This clonotype was counted ten times or more. V is TRBV6-5 and J is TRBJ2-3, with 7 bases identical to TRBD1. The germline gives CDR1 MNHEY, CDR2 SVGAGI. The CDR3 totals 12 residues. Trimming removed 6 bases from V and 3 bases from J; junction bases left unmatched: 0. CDR3: CASRGQTDTQYF. The CDR3 DNA sequence: TGTGCCAGCAGGGGACAGACAGATACGCAGTATTTT.

The chain uses TRBV2 and TRBJ2-1, with 8 nucleotides matching TRBD1. Trimming at V came to 6 bases and at J to 15 bases, leaving 10 bases not matched to a gene. From germline, CDR1 is SNHLY and CDR2 FYNNEI. The CDR3 runs to 12 residues. In nucleotides, the CDR3 is TGTGCCAGCAGGGGGTCGACAGGGGTAAGGTTCTTC. This translates into CASRGSTGVRFF.

This clonotype has more than one count but fewer than ten. This CDR3 reads CASRADTDTQYF. The CDR3 DNA reads as TGTGCCAGCAGAGCGGACACAGATACGCAGTATTTT. The chain joins TRBV2 to TRBJ2-3; maybe TRBD2 (5 bases). This CDR3 has 12 residues. Trimming removed 6 bases from V and 2 bases from J, with 6 bases in between. In germline, CDR1 is SNHLY, CDR2 FYNNEI. The whole variable domain, remainder taken from reference TRBV2 and TRBJ2-3, is EPEVTQTPSHQVTQMGQEVILRCVPISNHLYFYWYRQILGQKVEFLVSFYNNEISEKSEIFDDQFSVERPDGSNFTLKIRSTKLEDSAMYFCASRADTDTQYFGPGTRLTVL.

This clonotype was picked up a small number of times. The chain couples TRBV11-3 to TRBJ1-2, with 11 bases fitting TRBD1. The V and J ends lost 3 bases and 7 bases, in that order; junction bases with no gene match: 13. Germline V gives CDR1 SGHNT, CDR2 YENEEA. CDR3 length: 17 amino acids. The CDR3 loop is CASSLLGYGQGASGYTF. The CDR3 DNA is TGTGCCAGCAGCTTGTTGGGTTACGGACAGGGGGCCAGTGGCTACACCTTC. Full variable domain (missing parts from reference TRBV11-3 and TRBJ1-2): EAGVVQSPRYKIIEKKQPVAFWCNPISGHNTLYWYLQNLGQGPELLIRYENEEAVDDSQLPKDRFSAERLKGVDSTLKIQPAELGDSAVYLCASSLLGYGQGASGYTFGSGTRLTVV.

The chain combines TRBV2 with TRBJ1-3; TRBD1 agrees at 8 bases. The CDR3 has 19 residues. V shed 4 bases and J 2 bases; nucleotides not matched to a gene: 16. Germline CDR1 and CDR2: SNHLY and FYNNEI. DNA for the CDR3: TGTGCCAGCAGTGCCCCCACCGGACAGGGTCTTAAGGCTGGAAACACCATATATTTT. Protein: CASSAPTGQGLKAGNTIYF.

With respect to this clonotype: The junction and the germline gene differ at one end; a read error may be behind it. The rearrangement links TRBV20-1 to TRBJ1-1, with D tentatively TRBD1 (5 bases). CDR3 size: 14 residues. CDR1 is DFQATT, CDR2 SNEGSKA, per germline (reference sequence). The CDR3 DNA reads as TGCAGTGCTAGACGAGCAGGGAGTACCGCTGAAGTTTTCTTT. Protein sequence: CSARRAGSTAEVFF.

This clonotype was observed a few times. J is TRBJ2-1 and V is TRBV27; 7 bases are a match to TRBD1. This CDR3 region has 14 residues. V gave up 5 bases and J gave up 9 bases; unmatched junction bases: 10. Germline assignment: CDR1 MNHEY and CDR2 SMNVEV (reference sequence). The chain's CDR3 is CASSPTGVKGEQFF. The CDR3, as DNA: TGTGCCAGCAGTCCAACAGGGGTTAAGGGTGAGCAGTTCTTC.

This chain links TRBV5-1 with TRBJ1-3, with D uncertain. CDR1 is SGHRS and CDR2 is YFSETQ in the germline V gene. CDR3 size: 16 residues. V lost 0 bases, J lost 2 bases, and 12 bases lay in between. The chain's CDR3 is CASSLELVGAGNTIYF. CDR3 bases: TGCGCCAGCAGCTTGGAGCTCGTGGGAGCTGGAAACACCATATATTTT.

V gene TRBV29-1 combines with J gene TRBJ1-2; D is unresolved. The CDR3 contains 9 residues. V was shortened by 1 base and J by 8 bases, with 2 bases between the two germline ends. Germline assignment: CDR1 SQVTM and CDR2 ANQGSEA. The CDR3 coding sequence is TGCAGCGTTGAAGGCGGCTACACCTTC. It encodes CSVEGGYTF.

This clonotype was recorded many times. This chain links TRBV27 with TRBJ1-5, with D perhaps TRBD1 (5 bases). Germline-derived CDR1 and CDR2 are MNHEY and SMNVEV (reference sequence). The germline V and J ends were trimmed by 6 bases and 0 bases, with 6 bases remaining between them. The CDR3 consists of 13 residues. The CDR3 nucleotides read TGTGCCAGCAGCAGGGATAGCAATCAGCCCCAGCATTTT. Amino acids: CASSRDSNQPQHF.

This clonotype appeared many times. V gene TRBV29-1 combines with J gene TRBJ2-3; D is uncertain. Germline V lookup: CDR1 SQVTM, CDR2 ANQGSEA. This CDR3 comprises 8 residues. The DNA of the CDR3 is TGCAGGGGGGATACGCAGTATTTT. The encoded protein is CRGDTQYF.

The chain uses TRBV29-1 and TRBJ2-1; 7 nucleotides line up with TRBD2. J lost 7 bases, V lost 4 bases, and 10 bases had no gene match. The germline CDR1 and CDR2 sequences are SQVTM and ANQGSEA. The CDR3 consists of 14 residues. The CDR3 spells CSVVPWTSGNEQFF. The CDR3 region has the DNA TGCAGCGTTGTTCCTTGGACTAGTGGAAATGAGCAGTTCTTC.